The 15 T cell receptor beta chains below were found in one sample sequenced in a study of T cells in Graves' hyperthyroidism and ophthalmopathy. Template material for amplifying TCR beta CDR3 regions consisted of RNA transcripts. The HTBI primer set drove a first-round RT-PCR of the TCR CDR3. TCRdb re-called the multiplex PCR reads with MiXCR, one entry per CDR3 protein. The repertoire holds a few hundred thousand distinct CDR3 sequences, 16% seen once, with around 3.5% in the top ten. What was sequenced was blood. Receptor source: a woman between 40 and 55 years old with Graves' ophthalmopathy.

V and J are TRBV29-1 and TRBJ2-1; 12 bases agree with TRBD2. The J segment lost 8 bases and the V segment lost 7 bases, leaving 9 bases of the junction unmatched. From germline, CDR1 is SQVTM and CDR2 ANQGSEA. The CDR3 is 14 amino acids. The CDR3 protein is CSGGSTSGSDEQFF. The CDR3 coding sequence is TGCAGCGGCGGATCGACTAGCGGGAGTGATGAGCAGTTCTTC.

The sample holds many counts of this clonotype. The J gene is TRBJ1-6, the V gene TRBV3-1, with D maybe TRBD1 (5 bases). Germline V lookup: CDR1 LGHDT, CDR2 YNNKEL (reference sequence). Trimming shortened V by 1 base and J by 9 bases, and 16 bases separated the two germline ends. The CDR3 spans 16 residues. In DNA form, the CDR3 reads TGTGCCAGCAGCCAAGGATGGGAGGACGGGGGTTCACCCCTCCACTTT. Protein product: CASSQGWEDGGSPLHF.

This clonotype was recorded a few times. The rearrangement links TRBV3-1 to TRBJ2-1, with 11 bases that match TRBD1. This CDR3 is 15 amino acids long. Germline V CDR1 and CDR2: LGHDT, YNNKEL (reference sequence). V shed 4 bases, J shed 9 bases, and the junction held 8 bases outside the gene matches. Written as DNA, the CDR3 is TGTGCCAGCAGCCGAGGAGGGACAGGGGGTTTTGAGCAGTTCTTC. Protein: CASSRGGTGGFEQFF.

This clonotype was seen ten or more times. This sequence joins TRBV2 and TRBJ2-5; 12 nucleotides agree with TRBD1. The CDR3 totals 15 residues. V lost 6 bases, J lost 5 bases, and 7 bases stayed unmatched. Germline CDR1 reads SNHLY; CDR2 reads FYNNEI. The DNA of the CDR3 is TGTGCCAGCAGAGCCGGGACAGGGGGCATTGAGACCCAGTACTTC. Its translation: CASRAGTGGIETQYF.

J is TRBJ2-1 and V is TRBV9; perhaps D is TRBD1 or TRBD2 (5 bases each). Germline V lookup: CDR1 SGDLS, CDR2 YYNGEE. This CDR3 has 15 amino acids. Between the trimmed V and J ends, which lost 0 bases and 5 bases, there was a span of 12 bases. CDR3 nucleotides: TGTGCCAGCAGCGTAGCGGGGCTTGGCCACAATGAGCAGTTCTTC. This encodes CASSVAGLGHNEQFF.

This rearrangement joins TRBV4-1 to TRBJ2-3, with D perhaps assigned TRBD1 or TRBD2 (5 bases each). CDR3 length: 22 amino acids. Germline CDR1 is MGHRA and CDR2 is YSYEKL. V was shortened by 3 bases and J by 0 bases, with 31 bases between the two germline ends. This CDR3 is CASSHPRQLDFDKLVSTDTQYF. The DNA of the CDR3 is TGCGCCAGCAGCCACCCGAGACAGCTGGACTTTGATAAACTAGTTAGCACAGATACGCAGTATTTT.

This chain joins TRBV2 and TRBJ1-6; D is unresolved. The CDR3 consists of 12 residues. Germline CDR1 SNHLY, CDR2 FYNNEI. The ends were cut back, 7 bases at V and 5 bases at J, with 6 bases in the middle. The CDR3 DNA follows: TGTGCCAGCAAGAGGGATAATTCACCCCTCCACTTT. It codes for CASKRDNSPLHF. Looking up the rest from reference TRBV2 and TRBJ1-6 gives the full variable domain: EPEVTQTPSHQVTQMGQEVILRCVPISNHLYFYWYRQILGQKVEFLVSFYNNEISEKSEIFDDQFSVERPDGSNFTLKIRSTKLEDSAMYFCASKRDNSPLHFGNGTRLTVT.

This clonotype has ten or more counts. The CDR3 DNA follows: TGTGCCAGCAGCCGGGACGGCGGTATTTTGACCCAGTACTTC. Protein sequence: CASSRDGGILTQYF. The chain employs TRBV7-9 and TRBJ2-5; TRBD1 or TRBD2 may be the D gene (5 bases each). The CDR3 is 14 amino acids. Germline V CDR1 and CDR2: SEHNR, FQNEAQ (reference sequence). V was pared by 5 bases and J by 7 bases, with 17 bases between.

This clonotype occurred many times. The CDR3 DNA follows: TGTGCCAGCAGCGATAGGTTCGGACGAGGTGGAGAGACCCAGTACTTC. Translation: CASSDRFGRGGETQYF. The gene calls are TRBV11-2 and TRBJ2-5, with no clear D. V was pared by 5 bases and J by 4 bases, with 20 bases between. The CDR3 is 16 amino acids. The germline gives CDR1 SGHAT, CDR2 FQNNGV.

This clonotype was observed a handful of times. The chain employs TRBV12-3 or TRBV12-4 and TRBJ1-1; D is perhaps TRBD1 (6 bases). Deletions cut 6 bases from V and 5 bases from J, with 10 bases between. CDR3 length: 12 residues. In nucleotides, the CDR3 is TGTGCCAGCAGACCCACAGGGACTGAAGCTTTCTTT. The encoded protein is CASRPTGTEAFF.

Ten or more counts support this clonotype. This chain links TRBV27 with TRBJ2-3, with TRBD2 as a possible D gene (6 bases). The V gene's germline CDR1 is MNHEY and CDR2 SMNVEV (reference sequence). The CDR3 extends over 13 amino acids. Trimming removed 2 bases at V and 6 bases at J, with 9 bases between. The chain's CDR3 is CASSLTGRDTQYF. The CDR3 nucleotides are TGTGCCAGCAGTTTAACGGGGAGGGATACGCAGTATTTT.

This clonotype was detected ten times or more. The chain recombines TRBV12-3 or TRBV12-4 with TRBJ2-2; weak D call: TRBD2 (6 bases). Between the trimmed V and J ends, which lost 8 bases and 3 bases, there was a span of 10 bases. CDR3 length: 13 amino acids. The DNA of the CDR3 is TGTGCCAGCCCGGGGACTTACACCGGGGAGCTGTTTTTT. Protein: CASPGTYTGELFF.

V gene TRBV6-1 combines with J gene TRBJ1-5, with D possibly TRBD1 on 6 matching bases. The CDR3 runs to 14 residues. The germline gives CDR1 MNHNS, CDR2 SASEGT. V was trimmed by 5 bases and J by 9 bases, leaving 17 bases between them. CDR3 amino acids: CASSSDRRVGPQHF. CDR3 DNA: TGTGCCAGCAGTTCCGACAGGAGGGTAGGGCCCCAGCATTTT.

This clonotype showed up many times. This sequence joins TRBV11-2 and TRBJ2-7; 8 bases agree with TRBD1. J was trimmed by 6 bases and V by 6 bases; bases with no gene match: 4. The germline gives CDR1 SGHAT, CDR2 FQNNGV. The CDR3 has 12 amino acids. The CDR3, as DNA: TGTGCCAGCAGGGTACAGGGGGGCGAGCAGTACTTC. The encoded protein is CASRVQGGEQYF.

The chain carries TRBV4-2 and TRBJ2-3; 7 nucleotides agree with TRBD2. Losses at the gene ends were 1 base for V and 4 bases for J; bases not matched to a gene: 8. The germline V gene encodes CDR1 LGHNA and CDR2 YNFKEQ. The CDR3 runs 16 residues. CDR3 coding DNA: TGTGCCAGCAGCCAAGCGGCCGGACTAGGGCCAGATACGCAGTATTTT. It specifies CASSQAAGLGPDTQYF.